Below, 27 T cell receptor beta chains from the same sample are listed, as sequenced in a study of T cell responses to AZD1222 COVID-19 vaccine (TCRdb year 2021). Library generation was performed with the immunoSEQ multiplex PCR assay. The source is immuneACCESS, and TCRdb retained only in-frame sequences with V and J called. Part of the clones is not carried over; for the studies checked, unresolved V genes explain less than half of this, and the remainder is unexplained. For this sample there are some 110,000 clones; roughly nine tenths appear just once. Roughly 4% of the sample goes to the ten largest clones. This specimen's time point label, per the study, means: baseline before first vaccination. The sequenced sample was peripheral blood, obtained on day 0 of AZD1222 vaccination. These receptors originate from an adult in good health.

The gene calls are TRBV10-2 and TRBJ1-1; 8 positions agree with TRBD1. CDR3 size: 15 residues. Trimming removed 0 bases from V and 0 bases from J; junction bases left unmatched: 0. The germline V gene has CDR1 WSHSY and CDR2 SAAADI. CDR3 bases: TGCGCCAGCAGTGAGTCGGGACAGGTGAACACTGAAGCTTTCTTT. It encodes CASSESGQVNTEAFF.

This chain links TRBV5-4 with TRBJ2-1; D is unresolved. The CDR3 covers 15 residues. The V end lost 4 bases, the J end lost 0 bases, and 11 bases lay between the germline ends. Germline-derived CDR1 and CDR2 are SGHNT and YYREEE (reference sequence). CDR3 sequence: CASSPEGVSYNEQFF. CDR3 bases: TGTGCCAGCAGCCCAGAAGGAGTCTCCTACAATGAGCAGTTCTTC.

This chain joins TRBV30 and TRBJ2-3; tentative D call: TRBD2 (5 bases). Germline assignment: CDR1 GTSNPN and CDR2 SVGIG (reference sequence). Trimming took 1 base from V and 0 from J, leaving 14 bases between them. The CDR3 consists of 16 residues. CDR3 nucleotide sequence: TGTGCCTGGAGTGCCCGCGGGCGGGTTAGCACAGATACGCAGTATTTT. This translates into CAWSARGRVSTDTQYF.

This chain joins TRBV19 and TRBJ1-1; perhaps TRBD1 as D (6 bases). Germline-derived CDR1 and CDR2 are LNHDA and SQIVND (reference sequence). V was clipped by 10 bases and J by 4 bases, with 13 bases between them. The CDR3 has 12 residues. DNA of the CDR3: TGTGCCACCCGGAAGGGGGTCACTGAAGCTTTCTTT. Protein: CATRKGVTEAFF.

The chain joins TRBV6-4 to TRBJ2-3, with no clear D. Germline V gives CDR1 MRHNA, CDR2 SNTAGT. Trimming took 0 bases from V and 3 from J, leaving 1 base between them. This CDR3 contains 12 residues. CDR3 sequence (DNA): TGTGCCAGCAGTGACTCGACAGATACGCAGTATTTT. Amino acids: CASSDSTDTQYF.

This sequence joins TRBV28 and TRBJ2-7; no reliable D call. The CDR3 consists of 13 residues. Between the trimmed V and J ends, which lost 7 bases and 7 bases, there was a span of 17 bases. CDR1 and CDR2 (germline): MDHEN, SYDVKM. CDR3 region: CASKLRASLEQYF. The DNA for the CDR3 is TGTGCCAGCAAGCTCCGGGCCTCTTTGGAGCAGTACTTC. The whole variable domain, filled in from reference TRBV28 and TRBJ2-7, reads DVKVTQSSRYLVKRTGEKVFLECVQDMDHENMFWYRQDPGLGLRLIYFSYDVKMKEKGDIPEGYSVSREKKERFSLILESASTNQTSMYLCASKLRASLEQYFGPGTRLTVT.

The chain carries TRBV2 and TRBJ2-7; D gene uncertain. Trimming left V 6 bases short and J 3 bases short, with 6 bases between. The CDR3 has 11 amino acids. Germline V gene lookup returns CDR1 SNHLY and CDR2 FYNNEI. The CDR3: CASSVDYEQYF. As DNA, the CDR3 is TGTGCCAGCAGCGTCGACTACGAGCAGTACTTC.

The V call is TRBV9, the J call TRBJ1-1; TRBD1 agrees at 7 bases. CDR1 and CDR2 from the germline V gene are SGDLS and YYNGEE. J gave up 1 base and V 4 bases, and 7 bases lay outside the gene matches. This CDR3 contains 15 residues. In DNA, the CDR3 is TGTGCCAGCAGCCCTTGGGACAGAACGAACACTGAAGCTTTCTTT. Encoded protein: CASSPWDRTNTEAFF.

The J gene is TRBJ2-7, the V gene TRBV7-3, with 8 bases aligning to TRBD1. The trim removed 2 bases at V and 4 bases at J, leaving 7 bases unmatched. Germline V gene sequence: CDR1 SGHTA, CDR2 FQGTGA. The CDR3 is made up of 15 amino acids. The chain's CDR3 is CASSLRQGAMYEQYF. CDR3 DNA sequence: TGTGCCAGCAGCTTACGGCAGGGGGCGATGTACGAGCAGTACTTC.

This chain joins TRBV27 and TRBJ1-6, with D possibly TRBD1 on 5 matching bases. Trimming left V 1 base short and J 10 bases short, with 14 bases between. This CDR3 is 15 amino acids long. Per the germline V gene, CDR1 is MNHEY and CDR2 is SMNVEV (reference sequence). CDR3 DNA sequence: TGTGCCAGCAGTTTATGGGCGGGGCCAGGGTCACCCCTCCACTTT. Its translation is CASSLWAGPGSPLHF.

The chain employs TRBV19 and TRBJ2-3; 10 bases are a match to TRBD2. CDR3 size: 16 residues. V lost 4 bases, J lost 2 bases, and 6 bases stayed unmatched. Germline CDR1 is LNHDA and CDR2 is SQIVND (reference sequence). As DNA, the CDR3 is TGTGCCAGTAGTACTATAGCGGGGGGAGCCACAGATACGCAGTATTTT. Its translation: CASSTIAGGATDTQYF.

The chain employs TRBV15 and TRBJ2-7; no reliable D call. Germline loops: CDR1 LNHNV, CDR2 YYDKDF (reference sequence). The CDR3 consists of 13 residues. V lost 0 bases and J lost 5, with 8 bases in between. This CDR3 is CATSREISHEQYF. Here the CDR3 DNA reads TGTGCCACCAGCAGAGAGATAAGCCACGAGCAGTACTTC.

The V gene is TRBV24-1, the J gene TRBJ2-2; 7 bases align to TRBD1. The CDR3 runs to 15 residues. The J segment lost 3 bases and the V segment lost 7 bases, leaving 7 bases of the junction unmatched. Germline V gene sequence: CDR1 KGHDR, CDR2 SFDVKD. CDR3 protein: CATSETGRDTGELFF. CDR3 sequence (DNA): TGTGCCACCAGCGAGACAGGGCGGGACACCGGGGAGCTGTTTTTT.

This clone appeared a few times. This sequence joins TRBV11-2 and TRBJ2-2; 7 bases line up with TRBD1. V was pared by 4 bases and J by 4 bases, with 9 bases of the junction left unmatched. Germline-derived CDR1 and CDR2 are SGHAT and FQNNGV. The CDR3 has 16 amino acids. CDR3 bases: TGTGCCAGCAGCTCTAGTTCGGGACAGCTCACCGGGGAGCTGTTTTTT. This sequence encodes CASSSSSGQLTGELFF.

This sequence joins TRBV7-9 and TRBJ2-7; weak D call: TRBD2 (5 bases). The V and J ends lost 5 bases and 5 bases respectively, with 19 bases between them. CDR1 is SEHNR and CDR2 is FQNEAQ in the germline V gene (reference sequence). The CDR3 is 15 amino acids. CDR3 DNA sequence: TGTGCCAGCAGCCGCCGGGCCTACGGAGGCCACGAGCAGTACTTC. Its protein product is CASSRRAYGGHEQYF.

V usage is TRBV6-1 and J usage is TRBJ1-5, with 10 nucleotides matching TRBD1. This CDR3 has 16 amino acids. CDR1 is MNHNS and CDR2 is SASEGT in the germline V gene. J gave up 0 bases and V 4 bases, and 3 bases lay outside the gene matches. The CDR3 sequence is CASSGDRGNSNQPQHF. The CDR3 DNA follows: TGTGCCAGCAGTGGGGACAGGGGAAATAGCAATCAGCCCCAGCATTTT.

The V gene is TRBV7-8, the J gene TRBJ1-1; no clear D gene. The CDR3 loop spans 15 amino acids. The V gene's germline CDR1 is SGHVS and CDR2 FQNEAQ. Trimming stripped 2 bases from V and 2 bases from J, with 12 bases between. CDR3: CASSLNLGVNTEAFF. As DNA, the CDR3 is TGTGCCAGCAGCTTAAACCTCGGGGTAAACACTGAAGCTTTCTTT.

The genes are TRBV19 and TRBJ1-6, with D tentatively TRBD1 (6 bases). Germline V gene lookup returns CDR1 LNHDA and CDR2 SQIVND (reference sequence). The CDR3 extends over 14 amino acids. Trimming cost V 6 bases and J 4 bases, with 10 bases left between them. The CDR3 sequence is CASRPGQYNSPLHF. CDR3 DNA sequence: TGTGCCAGTAGGCCGGGACAATATAATTCACCCCTCCACTTT. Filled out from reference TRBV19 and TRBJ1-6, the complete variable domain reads DGGITQSPKYLFRKEGQNVTLSCEQNLNHDAMYWYRQDPGQGLRLIYYSQIVNDFQKGDIAEGYSVSREKKESFPLTVTSAQKNPTAFYLCASRPGQYNSPLHFGNGTRLTVT.

The CDR3 is CASSPLVGVSYEQYF. The CDR3 DNA is TGTGCCAGCAGCCCCCTAGTCGGCGTCTCCTACGAGCAGTACTTC. The chain couples TRBV13 to TRBJ2-7, with D hard to call. V was cut by 5 bases and J by 0 bases, with 14 bases left in between. The germline gives CDR1 PRHDT, CDR2 FYEKMQ (reference sequence). The CDR3 runs 15 residues.

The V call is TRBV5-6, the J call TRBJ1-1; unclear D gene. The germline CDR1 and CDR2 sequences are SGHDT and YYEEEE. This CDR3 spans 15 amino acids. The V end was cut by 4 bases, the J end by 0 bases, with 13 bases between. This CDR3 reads CASSRRGSLNTEAFF. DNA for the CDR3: TGTGCCAGCAGCCGCCGAGGGAGCCTGAACACTGAAGCTTTCTTT. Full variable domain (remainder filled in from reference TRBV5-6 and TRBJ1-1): DAGVTQSPTHLIKTRGQQVTLRCSPKSGHDTVSWYQQALGQGPQFIFQYYEEEERQRGNFPDRFSGHQFPNYSSELNVNALLLGDSALYLCASSRRGSLNTEAFFGQGTRLTVV.

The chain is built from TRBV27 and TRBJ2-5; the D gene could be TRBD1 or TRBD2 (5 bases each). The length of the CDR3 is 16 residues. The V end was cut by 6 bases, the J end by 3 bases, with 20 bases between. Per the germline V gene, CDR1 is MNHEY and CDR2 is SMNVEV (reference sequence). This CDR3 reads CASRPQFGTLEETQYF. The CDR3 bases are TGTGCCAGCAGACCCCAGTTTGGGACCCTTGAAGAGACCCAGTACTTC.

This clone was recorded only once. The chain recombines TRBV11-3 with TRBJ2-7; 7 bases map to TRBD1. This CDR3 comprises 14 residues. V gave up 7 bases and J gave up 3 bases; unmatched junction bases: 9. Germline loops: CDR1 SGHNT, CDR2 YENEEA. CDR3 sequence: CASTNRGAGYEQYF. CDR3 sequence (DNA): TGTGCCAGCACGAACAGGGGCGCGGGCTACGAGCAGTACTTC.

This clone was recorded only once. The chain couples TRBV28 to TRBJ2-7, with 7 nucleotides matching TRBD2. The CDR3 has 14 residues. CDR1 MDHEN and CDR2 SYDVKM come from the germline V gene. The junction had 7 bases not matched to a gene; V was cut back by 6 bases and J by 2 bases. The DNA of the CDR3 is TGTGCCAGCAGCATGGCCGGGACTACCTACGAGCAGTACTTC. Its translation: CASSMAGTTYEQYF.

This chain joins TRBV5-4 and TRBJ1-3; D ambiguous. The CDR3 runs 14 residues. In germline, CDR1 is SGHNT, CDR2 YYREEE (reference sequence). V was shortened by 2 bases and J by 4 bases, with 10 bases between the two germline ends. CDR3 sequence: CASSLGGSGNTIYF. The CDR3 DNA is TGTGCCAGCAGCTTAGGAGGGTCCGGAAACACCATATATTTT.

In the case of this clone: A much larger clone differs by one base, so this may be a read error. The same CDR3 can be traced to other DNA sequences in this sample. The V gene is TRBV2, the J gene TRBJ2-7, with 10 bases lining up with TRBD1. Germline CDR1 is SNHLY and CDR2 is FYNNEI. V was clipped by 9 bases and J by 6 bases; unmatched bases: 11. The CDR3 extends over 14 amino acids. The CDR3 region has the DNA TGTGCCAGTCTCCGAGACAGGGGGCGGGGCGAGCAGTACTTC. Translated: CASLRDRGRGEQYF.

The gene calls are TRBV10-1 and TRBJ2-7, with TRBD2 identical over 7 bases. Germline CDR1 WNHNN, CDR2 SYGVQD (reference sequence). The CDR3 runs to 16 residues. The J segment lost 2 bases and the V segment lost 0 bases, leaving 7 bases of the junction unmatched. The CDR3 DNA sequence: TGCGCCAGCAGTGAGTCCGGAGGCGGGGGAGCCTACGAGCAGTACTTC. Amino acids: CASSESGGGGAYEQYF.

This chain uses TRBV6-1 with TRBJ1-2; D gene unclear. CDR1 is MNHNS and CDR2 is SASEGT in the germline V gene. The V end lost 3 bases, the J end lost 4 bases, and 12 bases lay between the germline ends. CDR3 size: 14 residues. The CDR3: CASSEINYPYGYTF. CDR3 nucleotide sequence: TGTGCCAGCAGTGAGATCAACTACCCCTATGGCTACACCTTC.